The present TCR beta chain was sequenced within a study of CXCR3-negative and CXCR3-positive naive CD8 T cells. Study-wide points: The level of CXCR3 expression partially decreased after cryopreservation; the majority of assays used fresh PBMCs. More hydrophobic TRB CDR3s were found in CXCR3-positive naive cells than in CXCR3-negative naive cells. The study found that naive CXCR3-negative and CXCR3-positive cells shared TRBV-TRBJ usage, while memory cells differed.

Carrying UMI labels, the TRB cDNA libraries were prepared through 5' RACE. TCRdb re-called the 5' RACE reads; one entry per CDR3 protein, DNA not given. The repertoire table contains some 60,000 distinct CDR3 sequences. Points on this clonotype: Its antigen is currently unknown.

250,000 to 300,000 cells per CD8+ T cell subset were flow-sorted in triplicate. Naive CD8+ T cells had a CD45RO-CCR7+CD27+CD95- phenotype. Sequenced material: naive CXCR3+ CD8+ T cells from blood. As for subset: CD45RO-CCR7+CD27+CD95- naive CD8+ T cells expressing CXCR3 (TNR3+). The clonotype comes from a human donor in good health. Some clones in this sample may be carry-over from other donors' samples.

This CDR3 reads CASSEGAYNEQFF. The chain combines TRBV6-4 with TRBJ2-1. The CDR3 spans 13 residues. Germline V CDR1 and CDR2: MRHNA, SNTAGT.